The 30 T cell receptor beta chains below were found in one sample sequenced in a study of T-cell memory formation after mild COVID-19. TCRdb processed the 5' RACE reads anew with MiXCR; each CDR3 protein has one entry. The sample lists about 140,000 distinct CDR3 sequences, 20% to 25% occurring once. The source material was PBMCs or a T cell subset sorted from them (not recorded which). The receptor set was obtained from an adult woman who had mild COVID-19 (a few samples of this study predate the infection). Cell type and time point are not known.

CDR3 nucleotides: TGCAGTGCTAGAGATCCATTGAGATACGAGCAGTACTTC. Protein product: CSARDPLRYEQYF. The V call is TRBV20-1, the J call TRBJ2-7; the D is unclear. The CDR3 runs 13 residues. Trimming removed 0 bases at V and 4 bases at J, with 10 bases between. Germline V CDR1 and CDR2: DFQATT, SNEGSKA (reference sequence).

The sample holds a few counts of this clonotype. CDR3 nucleotide sequence: TGTGCCAGCAGCTTGGTACAGGGATCTGAAGCTTTCTTT. Its translation: CASSLVQGSEAFF. This chain links TRBV7-6 with TRBJ1-1, with TRBD1 as a possible D gene (6 bases). V dropped 3 bases and J dropped 6 bases, with 11 bases sitting between them. The length of the CDR3 is 13 residues. CDR1 is SGHVS, CDR2 FNYEAQ, per germline. The full variable domain, in which reference TRBV7-6 and TRBJ1-1 provide the parts outside the CDR3, is GAGVSQSPRYKVTKRGQDVALRCDPISGHVSLYWYRQALGQGPEFLTYFNYEAQQDKSGLPNDRFSAERPEGSISTLTIQRTEQRDSAMYRCASSLVQGSEAFFGQGTRLTVV.

This clonotype occurred a few times. This chain joins TRBV12-3 or TRBV12-4 and TRBJ2-1; D may correspond to TRBD1 or TRBD2 (5 bases each). This CDR3 contains 14 residues. Trimming cost V 5 bases and J 2 bases, with 10 bases left between them. This CDR3 reads CASSTVGPYNEQFF. The DNA for the CDR3 is TGTGCCAGCAGTACTGTGGGACCCTACAATGAGCAGTTCTTC.

The table lists this clonotype with a few counts. The chain combines TRBV20-1 with TRBJ1-2; D gene unclear. Germline V gene data show CDR1 as DFQATT and CDR2 as SNEGSKA (reference sequence). The CDR3 is 13 residues long. V lost 3 bases and J lost 1, with 9 bases in between. The DNA of the CDR3 is TGCAGTGCTAGTCGGACTGATAACTATGGCTACACCTTC. Encoded protein: CSASRTDNYGYTF.

V usage is TRBV6-5 and J usage is TRBJ1-3; D is possibly TRBD1 (6 bases). V was trimmed by 6 bases and J by 1 base, leaving 10 bases between them. The CDR3 runs to 14 residues. Germline assignment: CDR1 MNHEY and CDR2 SVGAGI. The CDR3: CASSHQGSGNTIYF. As DNA, the CDR3 is TGTGCCAGCAGCCACCAGGGGTCTGGAAACACCATATATTTT.

The table lists this clonotype with a few counts. V is TRBV4-1 and J is TRBJ2-7, with D possibly being TRBD1 (5 bases). V gave up 0 bases and J gave up 3 bases, with 9 bases separating them. The CDR3 runs 14 residues. CDR1 MGHRA and CDR2 YSYEKL come from the germline V gene. The CDR3 protein is CASSQEAGYYEQYF. CDR3 sequence (DNA): TGCGCCAGCAGCCAAGAGGCAGGGTACTACGAGCAGTACTTC.

DNA for the CDR3: TGCGCCAGCTCTACTAGCGGGGGGCAAAGCTCCTACGAGCAGTACTTC. It encodes CASSTSGGQSSYEQYF. The chain is built from TRBV5-1 and TRBJ2-7; 12 bases fit TRBD2. In germline, CDR1 is SGHRS, CDR2 YFSETQ. V gave up 7 bases and J gave up 0 bases; unmatched junction bases: 8. The CDR3 consists of 16 residues.

This clonotype was detected only a few times. The V gene is TRBV25-1, the J gene TRBJ1-1; D may be TRBD1 (5 bases). Trimming shortened V by 9 bases and J by 1 base, and 9 bases separated the two germline ends. This CDR3 comprises 12 residues. CDR1 is MGHDK and CDR2 is SYGVNS in the germline V gene. For the CDR3, the DNA is TGTGCCAGTCGGGACCCGAACACTGAAGCTTTCTTT. Translated: CASRDPNTEAFF.

The chain is built from TRBV20-1 and TRBJ2-1, with D perhaps TRBD1 or TRBD2 (5 bases each). The germline V gene has CDR1 DFQATT and CDR2 SNEGSKA (reference sequence). Trimming removed 0 bases from V and 5 bases from J, with 14 bases in between. This CDR3 is built from 15 residues. In nucleotides, the CDR3 is TGCAGTGCTAGAGAGGGGACCGGGGTAAACAATGAGCAGTTCTTC. It translates to CSAREGTGVNNEQFF.

This clonotype turned up a few times. This chain joins TRBV4-1 and TRBJ2-3; 11 bases are a match to TRBD2. CDR3 length: 18 residues. Germline V gene sequence: CDR1 MGHRA, CDR2 YSYEKL. Trimming at V came to 1 base and at J to 5 bases, leaving 11 bases not matched to a gene. CDR3 sequence reads: CASSQASLSGGAEDTQYF. The CDR3 DNA sequence: TGCGCCAGCAGCCAAGCTTCCCTTAGCGGGGGGGCCGAAGATACGCAGTATTTT.

The sample holds a few counts of this clonotype. The CDR3 DNA reads TGTGCCAGCAGCTTACAGAGTACCTACGAGCAGTACTTC. The encoded protein is CASSLQSTYEQYF. This chain links TRBV7-9 with TRBJ2-7; D remains unclear. Per the germline V gene, CDR1 is SEHNR and CDR2 is FQNEAQ (reference sequence). The CDR3 has 13 amino acids. V shed 2 bases and J shed 2 bases, with 7 bases lying between them.

The chain combines TRBV3-1 with TRBJ1-1; the D is unclear. The CDR3 consists of 14 residues. CDR1 LGHDT and CDR2 YNNKEL come from the germline V gene (reference sequence). Trimming removed 3 bases from V and 0 bases from J, with 8 bases in between. The CDR3 DNA sequence: TGTGCCAGCAGCCAGGAGGACTTGAACACTGAAGCTTTCTTT. Translation: CASSQEDLNTEAFF.

This clonotype was seen only a few times. The chain combines TRBV12-3 or TRBV12-4 with TRBJ1-2; D unresolved. There are 10 residues in the CDR3. With 6 bases removed from V and 4 bases from J, the gap between germline ends came to 3 bases. The CDR3 bases are TGTGCCAGCAGCTCCTATGGCTACACCTTC. This translates into CASSSYGYTF.

This clonotype has only a few counts. The rearrangement uses TRBV5-1 and TRBJ1-1; no definite D call. V lost 4 bases and J 0 bases, leaving 10 bases between the germline ends. Germline V CDR1 and CDR2: SGHRS, YFSETQ. The CDR3 covers 14 residues. The CDR3 region is CASSPGLMNTEAFF. For the CDR3, the DNA is TGCGCCAGCAGCCCAGGTTTAATGAACACTGAAGCTTTCTTT.

The chain couples TRBV5-1 to TRBJ1-1; D is uncertain. Deletions cut 2 bases from V and 1 base from J, with 9 bases between. The CDR3 consists of 14 residues. CDR1 and CDR2 from the germline V gene are SGHRS and YFSETQ. CDR3 DNA sequence: TGCGCCAGCAGCTTTGGGAGGTCGAACACTGAAGCTTTCTTT. Its translation is CASSFGRSNTEAFF.

V usage is TRBV9 and J usage is TRBJ2-3; 7 positions match TRBD1. V was clipped by 1 base and J by 0 bases; unmatched bases: 14. The length of the CDR3 is 19 residues. Germline CDR1 SGDLS, CDR2 YYNGEE. This chain's CDR3 is CASSVKKDGQAPSTDTQYF. Here the CDR3 DNA reads TGTGCCAGCAGCGTAAAAAAGGACGGACAGGCGCCTAGCACAGATACGCAGTATTTT.

This clonotype has ten or more counts. J is TRBJ1-1 and V is TRBV4-3, with 9 bases identical to TRBD1. CDR3 size: 16 residues. Trimming removed 3 bases from V and 11 bases from J; junction bases left unmatched: 16. Looked up from germline, CDR1 is LGHNA and CDR2 is YSLEER. CDR3 DNA: TGCGCCAGCAGCCAGGGATCGGGACAGGGCGCGAGAGGGGCTTTCTTT. Translated: CASSQGSGQGARGAFF.

This clonotype has a count of ten or more. The chain combines TRBV3-1 with TRBJ2-7; no clear D gene. V was clipped by 1 base and J by 3 bases, with 7 bases between them. The CDR3 loop spans 13 amino acids. The germline V gene encodes CDR1 LGHDT and CDR2 YNNKEL (reference sequence). CDR3 in amino acids: CASSQGSSYEQYF. As DNA, the CDR3 is TGTGCCAGCAGCCAAGGTTCCAGCTACGAGCAGTACTTC.

The chain links TRBV11-2 to TRBJ2-6; D gene unclear. Per the germline V gene, CDR1 is SGHAT and CDR2 is FQNNGV. The CDR3 runs 14 residues. Trimming cost V 1 base and J 4 bases, with 5 bases left between them. This CDR3 reads CASSLVGGANVLTF. In nucleotides, the CDR3 is TGTGCCAGCAGCTTAGTGGGAGGGGCCAACGTCCTGACTTTC.

The chain joins TRBV27 to TRBJ2-5; 12 nucleotides agree with TRBD2. Unmatched junction bases numbered 14, after V lost 7 bases and J lost 5 bases. Per the germline V gene, CDR1 is MNHEY and CDR2 is SMNVEV (reference sequence). This CDR3 has 17 residues. CDR3 DNA: TGTGCCAGCACCCCCGTGACTAGCGGGGGAGTCCGGGAGACCCAGTACTTC. The encoded protein is CASTPVTSGGVRETQYF.

The chain carries TRBV9 and TRBJ1-1, with 7 nucleotides matching TRBD1. Germline assignment: CDR1 SGDLS and CDR2 YYNGEE. Trimming took 4 bases from V and 4 from J; bases not matched to a gene: 16. This CDR3 spans 17 amino acids. CDR3 sequence: CASSNSGTAAAGTEAFF. The CDR3 DNA reads TGTGCCAGCAGCAACTCCGGGACAGCCGCGGCGGGCACTGAAGCTTTCTTT.

This clonotype was detected only a few times. The genes are TRBV19 and TRBJ2-1, with TRBD1 identical over 10 bases. The V gene's germline CDR1 is LNHDA and CDR2 SQIVND (reference sequence). V shed 9 bases and J 2 bases; nucleotides not matched to a gene: 10. This CDR3 comprises 16 residues. CDR3 sequence (DNA): TGTGCCAGCAGTCCACGGGACAGGGGACCCTACAATGAGCAGTTCTTC. Amino acid sequence: CASSPRDRGPYNEQFF.

V usage is TRBV6-5 and J usage is TRBJ1-3, with a weak D call TRBD1 (6 bases). The CDR3 has 14 amino acids. Trimming shortened V by 6 bases and J by 3 bases, and 12 bases separated the two germline ends. Germline V CDR1 and CDR2: MNHEY, SVGAGI. The CDR3 sequence is CASRPGTSGNTIYF. The CDR3 DNA reads TGTGCCAGCAGGCCTGGGACAAGTGGAAACACCATATATTTT.

The chain carries TRBV30 and TRBJ1-1; D is possibly TRBD1 (5 bases). Deletions cut 1 base from V and 5 bases from J, with 8 bases between. Per germline, CDR1 GTSNPN and CDR2 SVGIG (reference sequence). This CDR3 contains 12 residues. CDR3 sequence reads: CAWSEGWTEAFF. CDR3 nucleotides: TGTGCCTGGAGTGAGGGGTGGACTGAAGCTTTCTTT.

This clonotype was counted between two and nine times. The chain joins TRBV7-9 to TRBJ1-1; no firm D call. In germline, CDR1 is SEHNR, CDR2 FQNEAQ (reference sequence). The CDR3 length is 11 residues. V gave up 6 bases and J gave up 1 base, with 3 bases separating them. The CDR3: CASRQNTEAFF. The DNA of the CDR3 is TGTGCCAGCAGACAGAACACTGAAGCTTTCTTT.

This clonotype was counted once. The chain carries TRBV11-2 and TRBJ2-1; D not certain. The CDR3 covers 17 residues. V lost 0 bases and J lost 4, with 16 bases in between. Germline V gene data show CDR1 as SGHAT and CDR2 as FQNNGV. DNA of the CDR3: TGTGCCAGCAGCTTAGATCAGTGGGGAAGTAAGTACAATGAGCAGTTCTTC. Amino acids: CASSLDQWGSKYNEQFF.

This clonotype was detected a few times. This rearrangement joins TRBV12-3 or TRBV12-4 to TRBJ2-7; 7 bases agree with TRBD1. The CDR3 loop spans 13 amino acids. Trimming cost V 5 bases and J 4 bases; bases outside gene matches: 5. CDR3 sequence reads: CASSLGTVYEQYF. The DNA of the CDR3 is TGTGCCAGCAGTCTGGGGACAGTTTACGAGCAGTACTTC.

The chain is built from TRBV29-1 and TRBJ1-2; 11 bases line up with TRBD1. From germline, CDR1 is SQVTM and CDR2 ANQGSEA. CDR3 length equals 14 residues. Trimming removed 5 bases from V and 2 bases from J; junction bases left unmatched: 4. CDR3 loop: CSVRGTGGNYGYTF. Here the CDR3 DNA reads TGCAGCGTTCGGGGGACAGGGGGAAACTATGGCTACACCTTC.

This clonotype was observed a few times. V and J are TRBV30 and TRBJ2-5; TRBD2 is a possible D gene (6 bases). Trimming took 5 bases from V and 5 from J, leaving 15 bases between them. Germline V lookup: CDR1 GTSNPN, CDR2 SVGIG (reference sequence). CDR3 length: 13 residues. CDR3 sequence: CAWWTGSRETQYF. The CDR3 DNA sequence: TGTGCCTGGTGGACCGGGAGTCGGGAGACCCAGTACTTC.

This clonotype has more than one count but fewer than ten. The chain recombines TRBV5-6 with TRBJ1-1; D gene uncertain. The CDR3 is 13 amino acids. Looked up from germline, CDR1 is SGHDT and CDR2 is YYEEEE. The V gene lost 1 base and the J gene lost 5 bases, with 9 bases spanning the gap. The DNA for the CDR3 is TGTGCCAGCAGCTTGCCCGGTTATACTGAAGCTTTCTTT. Its translation: CASSLPGYTEAFF.